The 12 T cell receptor beta chains presented below share a single source sample, sequenced in a study of response to subunit inactivated influenza vaccine. Each CDR3 protein is one row after TCRdb ran MiXCR on the RT-PCR reads. The sample has fewer than 700,000 distinct CDR3 sequences, roughly 13% seen once; the top ten hold over 10%. Sequencing was performed on PBMCs from blood, taken around seven weeks after vaccination. All receptors come from a man aged 45-65 years who received an inactivated influenza vaccine.

This clonotype has a count of ten or more. The V and J genes are TRBV29-1 and TRBJ1-2; a weak D match, TRBD1 (5 bases). V lost 1 base and J 8 bases, leaving 14 bases between the germline ends. Per the germline V gene, CDR1 is SQVTM and CDR2 is ANQGSEA. This CDR3 contains 13 residues. The CDR3 sequence: CSVEGQGGEGYTF. In DNA, the CDR3 is TGCAGCGTTGAAGGGCAGGGAGGTGAGGGCTACACCTTC.

V and J are TRBV6-2 or TRBV6-3 and TRBJ2-7, with 13 bases aligning to TRBD2. CDR1 and CDR2 from the germline V gene are MNHEY and SVGEGT. The CDR3 contains 16 residues. Germline trimming cut 2 bases from V and 4 bases from J; bases unmatched to any gene: 5. The CDR3 nucleotides are TGTGCCAGCAGTTACCCTGGACTAGCGGGAGCATACGAGCAGTACTTC. This codes for CASSYPGLAGAYEQYF.

The table lists this clonotype with a few counts. This chain connects TRBV9 to TRBJ2-1; D is perhaps TRBD2 (5 bases). This CDR3 comprises 13 residues. Looked up from germline, CDR1 is SGDLS and CDR2 is YYNGEE. V was pared by 2 bases and J by 8 bases, with 11 bases between. The CDR3 spells CASSVRADDEQFF. CDR3 DNA: TGTGCCAGCAGCGTTAGAGCGGACGATGAGCAGTTCTTC.

This clonotype was counted ten times or more. The chain combines TRBV20-1 with TRBJ1-5; no firm D call. The CDR3 loop spans 13 amino acids. In germline, CDR1 is DFQATT, CDR2 SNEGSKA (reference sequence). The germline V and J ends were trimmed by 6 bases and 6 bases, with 15 bases remaining between them. CDR3 amino acids: CSAYKGTSQPQHF. DNA for the CDR3: TGCAGTGCGTATAAAGGAACTAGTCAGCCCCAGCATTTT.

This clonotype was counted only a few times. The V gene is TRBV5-1, the J gene TRBJ2-1; 14 bases align to TRBD2. Germline-derived CDR1 and CDR2 are SGHRS and YFSETQ. The CDR3 is 16 residues long. Trimming took 2 bases from V and 7 from J; bases not matched to a gene: 5. This CDR3 is CASSFTGLAGDNEQFF. CDR3 coding DNA: TGCGCCAGCAGCTTTACGGGACTAGCGGGAGATAATGAGCAGTTCTTC.

This chain connects TRBV5-1 to TRBJ2-5, with TRBD2 matching over 13 bases. The CDR3 covers 15 residues. CDR1 is SGHRS and CDR2 is YFSETQ in the germline V gene. With 5 bases clipped from V and 3 bases from J, the junction kept 4 bases outside the gene matches. This CDR3 is CASSEGTSGEETQYF. CDR3 sequence (DNA): TGCGCCAGCAGTGAGGGGACTAGCGGGGAAGAGACCCAGTACTTC.

The V call is TRBV6-1, the J call TRBJ2-7, with D perhaps assigned TRBD1 or TRBD2 (5 bases each). V was clipped by 4 bases and J by 2 bases, with 15 bases between them. Germline CDR1 is MNHNS and CDR2 is SASEGT. CDR3 length: 15 amino acids. This chain's CDR3 is CASSGDASGPYEQYF. The CDR3 nucleotides are TGTGCCAGCAGTGGGGACGCCAGCGGCCCCTACGAGCAGTACTTC.

This clonotype was counted ten times or more. The rearrangement uses TRBV12-3 or TRBV12-4 and TRBJ1-1; no reliable D call. V was pared by 5 bases and J by 2 bases, with 0 bases between. This CDR3 has 10 amino acids. CDR3 nucleotides: TGTGCCAGCAGTAACACTGAAGCTTTCTTT. Translation gives CASSNTEAFF.

The chain links TRBV29-1 to TRBJ2-3, with 9 bases aligning to TRBD2. Germline lookup yields CDR1 SQVTM and CDR2 ANQGSEA. This CDR3 region has 13 residues. V trimming: 3 bases; J trimming: 5 bases; junction bases outside the gene matches: 3. The CDR3 DNA sequence: TGCAGCGTTGATAGCGGGGGAAGAGATACGCAGTATTTT. This gives the protein CSVDSGGRDTQYF.

This clonotype was picked up a small number of times. The chain joins TRBV10-3 to TRBJ2-6, with TRBD1 identical over 9 bases. There are 19 residues in the CDR3. CDR1 and CDR2 from the germline V gene are ENHRY and SYGVKD. The junction had 10 bases not matched to a gene; V was cut back by 4 bases and J by 0 bases. Here the CDR3 DNA reads TGTGCCATCAGTGGTCCGGGACAGGGCGGTTTCTCTGGGGCCAACGTCCTGACTTTC. Translating gives CAISGPGQGGFSGANVLTF.

CDR3 sequence (DNA): TGTGCCAGCAGCCAAGATCGCTGGAGGTACAATGAGCAGTTCTTC. This encodes CASSQDRWRYNEQFF. V gene TRBV3-1 combines with J gene TRBJ2-1; weak D call: TRBD2 (5 bases). Trimming took 0 bases from V and 4 from J, leaving 10 bases between them. Germline CDR1 and CDR2: LGHDT and YNNKEL (reference sequence). The CDR3 runs to 15 residues.

The rearrangement uses TRBV28 and TRBJ1-5; D not resolved. This CDR3 contains 14 residues. Trimming took off 3 bases at V and 1 base at J, with 7 bases between the two ends. Germline assignment: CDR1 MDHEN and CDR2 SYDVKM. CDR3 in DNA: TGTGCCAGCAGTTTCCTGATCAGCAATCAGCCCCAGCATTTT. Amino acid sequence: CASSFLISNQPQHF.